This T cell receptor (beta chain) comes out of a study of beta chain features in type 1 diabetes. Study-wide results and caveats: PCR may have favored shorter templates equally in patients and controls. TCRB CDR3s from Type 1 diabetes patients were moderately but significantly shorter in all four CD4+ subsets.

With regard to this clone: Antigen unknown.

What was sequenced were expressed TCRB transcripts, since all of the isolated RNA had been reverse transcribed. The table came from immunoSEQ multiplex PCR; TCRdb's copy has only in-frame clones and leaves some out. The data hold a few hundred thousand clones, with about 10% observed a single time. V shed 7 bases, J shed 7 bases, and the junction held 10 bases outside the gene matches. Germline V gene sequence: CDR1 MNHEY, CDR2 SMNVEV (reference sequence). The CDR3 runs 14 residues. The sample was central memory CD4+ T cells from blood. This chain links TRBV27 with TRBJ1-5; 7 bases line up with TRBD1. The TCR was taken from a man younger than 45 with type 1 diabetes. The CDR3 spells CASMSTGDWQPQHF. The CDR3 nucleotides are TGTGCCAGCATGTCAACAGGGGATTGGCAGCCCCAGCATTTT.